The 30 T cell receptor beta chains listed next were all sequenced from one sample in a study of human T cells and chemical hapten exposure. TCRdb reprocessed the RACE reads via MiXCR and lists one record per CDR3 protein. The data contain 280,000 or so distinct CDR3 sequences, around 7.3% of them singletons. The time point is: pre-sensitization, week 0. Treatment reported: therapeutic diphenylcyclopropenone sensitization with weekly scalp DPC. The material sequenced was whole blood, taken in connection with sensitization to the hapten diphenylcyclopropenone (DPC). Receptor source: a man aged 18 to 29 with alopecia areata. Some clones in this sample may be carry-over from other donors' samples.

The J gene is TRBJ1-2, the V gene TRBV10-3; D not certain. The CDR3 has 15 residues. The V gene lost 0 bases and the J gene lost 4 bases, with 12 bases spanning the gap. From germline, CDR1 is ENHRY and CDR2 SYGVKD. CDR3 nucleotide sequence: TGTGCCATCAGTGAGTCGGAAGGGTCGGTCTATGGCTACACCTTC. It codes for CAISESEGSVYGYTF.

The chain links TRBV14 to TRBJ2-1, with 8 bases fitting TRBD2. The germline V gene has CDR1 SGHDN and CDR2 FVKESK. The CDR3 is 15 amino acids. Trimming cost V 6 bases and J 4 bases; bases outside gene matches: 8. In DNA, the CDR3 is TGTGCCAGCAGTCCCCGGCGGGGGGTTTACAATGAGCAGTTCTTC. Its translation is CASSPRRGVYNEQFF.

This clonotype was seen a few times. The gene calls are TRBV12-3 or TRBV12-4 and TRBJ2-3; TRBD1 agrees at 7 bases. This CDR3 spans 14 amino acids. J was trimmed by 5 bases and V by 5 bases; bases with no gene match: 7. CDR3: CASSLTGKGDTQYF. The CDR3 nucleotides are TGTGCCAGCAGTCTGACAGGGAAGGGAGATACGCAGTATTTT.

The sample holds a few counts of this clonotype. J is TRBJ1-5 and V is TRBV6-5; 8 bases align to TRBD1. This CDR3 comprises 15 residues. V lost 5 bases, J lost 4 bases, and 7 bases stayed unmatched. CDR1 and CDR2 (germline): MNHEY, SVGAGI. CDR3 in amino acids: CASSPDREANQPQHF. The CDR3 coding sequence is TGTGCCAGCAGTCCGGACAGGGAAGCGAATCAGCCCCAGCATTTT.

This clonotype was observed at least ten times. The chain recombines TRBV5-1 with TRBJ1-1; 7 bases are shared with TRBD1. V shed 4 bases, J shed 1 base, and the junction held 13 bases outside the gene matches. This CDR3 spans 17 amino acids. CDR1 and CDR2 from the germline V gene are SGHRS and YFSETQ. The CDR3 region is CASSQLRYRGENTEAFF. CDR3 DNA sequence: TGCGCCAGCAGCCAGCTTAGATACAGGGGAGAGAACACTGAAGCTTTCTTT.

The V gene is TRBV7-9, the J gene TRBJ1-2; D possibly corresponds to TRBD1 (5 bases). This CDR3 comprises 17 residues. Trimming left V 5 bases short and J 5 bases short, with 24 bases between. Germline V gene lookup returns CDR1 SEHNR and CDR2 FQNEAQ (reference sequence). For the CDR3, the DNA is TGTGCCAGCAGCCCCATGTACCTGCAGGGCCTTTTATATGGCTACACCTTC. This sequence encodes CASSPMYLQGLLYGYTF.

The rearrangement joins TRBV6-5 to TRBJ1-3, with TRBD1 as a possible D gene (6 bases). The CDR3 contains 14 residues. V lost 7 bases and J 0 bases, leaving 10 bases between the germline ends. Germline V lookup: CDR1 MNHEY, CDR2 SVGAGI. CDR3 DNA sequence: TGTGCCAGCAAAAGGACAGACTCTGGAAACACCATATATTTT. Encoded protein: CASKRTDSGNTIYF.

The V and J genes are TRBV9 and TRBJ2-5; TRBD2 agrees at 9 bases. The junction had 5 bases not matched to a gene; V was cut back by 0 bases and J by 2 bases. This CDR3 has 16 residues. Germline CDR1 is SGDLS and CDR2 is YYNGEE. CDR3 sequence (DNA): TGTGCCAGCAGCGTAGGGTCTAGCGGGGAACAAGAGACCCAGTACTTC. This encodes CASSVGSSGEQETQYF.

A few counts support this clonotype. V gene TRBV7-9 combines with J gene TRBJ2-2; either TRBD1 or TRBD2 may fit D (5 bases each). CDR1 is SEHNR, CDR2 FQNEAQ, per germline (reference sequence). The CDR3 loop spans 16 amino acids. V was pared by 1 base and J by 5 bases, with 14 bases between. CDR3 DNA sequence: TGTGCCAGCAGCTTAGTCGGGGCGCGAGGTACCGGGGAGCTGTTTTTT. Its translation is CASSLVGARGTGELFF. Combining the CDR3 with reference TRBV7-9 and TRBJ2-2 gives the whole variable domain DTGVSQNPRHKITKRGQNVTFRCDPISEHNRLYWYRQTLGQGPEFLTYFQNEAQLEKSRLLSDRFSAERPKGSFSTLEIQRTEQGDSAMYLCASSLVGARGTGELFFGEGSRLTVL.

There are many counts of this clonotype. The V and J genes are TRBV5-1 and TRBJ1-1; D uncertain. CDR1 is SGHRS, CDR2 YFSETQ, per germline. This CDR3 comprises 14 residues. Trimming pared 2 bases from V and 0 bases from J, leaving 8 bases between. CDR3 coding DNA: TGCGCCAGCAGCTTATATTCCATGAACACTGAAGCTTTCTTT. Encoded protein: CASSLYSMNTEAFF.

Many counts were recorded for this clonotype. The chain combines TRBV28 with TRBJ1-1; D gene ambiguous. This CDR3 has 14 amino acids. V lost 6 bases, J lost 0 bases, and 11 bases lay in between. In germline, CDR1 is MDHEN, CDR2 SYDVKM. CDR3 nucleotides: TGTGCCAGCAGGTATCGAACTATGAACACTGAAGCTTTCTTT. Its translation is CASRYRTMNTEAFF.

In its sample, this clonotype was seen many times. The rearrangement joins TRBV7-9 to TRBJ1-1, with TRBD1 matching over 8 bases. J was trimmed by 7 bases and V by 6 bases; bases with no gene match: 4. CDR3 size: 12 residues. In germline, CDR1 is SEHNR, CDR2 FQNEAQ (reference sequence). Here the CDR3 reads CASSIGQGEAFF. CDR3 nucleotides: TGTGCCAGCAGTATCGGACAGGGTGAAGCTTTCTTT.

This clonotype was picked up a small number of times. V usage is TRBV12-3 or TRBV12-4 and J usage is TRBJ2-1; 10 bases align to TRBD2. The CDR3 totals 15 residues. V lost 6 bases, J lost 5 bases, and 7 bases stayed unmatched. This CDR3 is CASRELGTSDNEQFF. The CDR3 nucleotides read TGTGCCAGCAGGGAATTAGGGACTAGCGACAATGAGCAGTTCTTC.

This clonotype was detected a few times. The chain combines TRBV6-5 with TRBJ1-4; D gene ambiguous. The CDR3 runs 13 residues. Per germline, CDR1 MNHEY and CDR2 SVGAGI. The V gene lost 2 bases and the J gene lost 12 bases, with 13 bases spanning the gap. The CDR3 region has the DNA TGTGCCAGCAGTTACGGGCGGGAGGAGGAACTGTTTTTT. It yields the protein CASSYGREEELFF.

This clonotype was observed at least ten times. The chain has TRBV29-1 and TRBJ1-4; possible D gene TRBD1, 5 bases. V shed 3 bases and J shed 1 base, with 9 bases lying between them. The germline V gene has CDR1 SQVTM and CDR2 ANQGSEA. The CDR3 totals 14 residues. The CDR3 nucleotides read TGCAGCGTTGATGGAGGGGTAACTAATGAAAAACTGTTTTTT. This sequence encodes CSVDGGVTNEKLFF.

This clonotype was counted ten times or more. The rearrangement links TRBV2 to TRBJ2-1; 10 bases fit TRBD1. Germline V lookup: CDR1 SNHLY, CDR2 FYNNEI. The CDR3 has 17 residues. J was trimmed by 4 bases and V by 4 bases; bases with no gene match: 10. CDR3 protein: CASSVVGQGDGYNEQFF. Written as DNA, the CDR3 is TGTGCCAGCAGTGTTGTTGGACAGGGGGATGGTTACAATGAGCAGTTCTTC.

This clonotype has a handful of counts. J is TRBJ2-7 and V is TRBV4-3; TRBD1 aligns across 8 bases. Looked up from germline, CDR1 is LGHNA and CDR2 is YSLEER. The CDR3 totals 14 residues. The V segment lost 3 bases and the J segment 5 bases; nucleotides outside the gene matches: 6. The CDR3 nucleotides read TGCGCCAGCAGCCAGGAGGACAGGGACCACGAGCAGTACGTC. This codes for CASSQEDRDHEQYV.

In its sample, this clonotype was seen many times. The rearrangement uses TRBV14 and TRBJ2-2; D unclear. The CDR3 is made up of 13 amino acids. V was pared by 3 bases and J by 1 base, with 3 bases between. CDR1 is SGHDN and CDR2 is FVKESK in the germline V gene. CDR3 DNA: TGTGCCAGCAGCCAGGAGAACACCGGGGAGCTGTTTTTT. Protein: CASSQENTGELFF. Together with reference TRBV14 and TRBJ2-2, the CDR3 gives the full variable domain: EAGVTQFPSHSVIEKGQTVTLRCDPISGHDNLYWYRRVMGKEIKFLLHFVKESKQDESGMPNNRFLAERTGGTYSTLKVQPAELEDSGVYFCASSQENTGELFFGEGSRLTVL.

The CDR3 coding sequence is TGCGCCAGCAGCTTGGCCAAAGGACTTCCAGATACGCAGTATTTT. Its translation is CASSLAKGLPDTQYF. This rearrangement joins TRBV5-1 to TRBJ2-3; TRBD2 is a possible D gene (5 bases). The germline gives CDR1 SGHRS, CDR2 YFSETQ. This CDR3 is built from 15 residues. V was pared by 0 bases and J by 4 bases, with 12 bases between. Drawing the rest from reference TRBV5-1 and TRBJ2-3, the complete variable domain is KAGVTQTPRYLIKTRGQQVTLSCSPISGHRSVSWYQQTPGQGLQFLFEYFSETQRNKGNFPGRFSGRQFSNSRSEMNVSTLELGDSALYLCASSLAKGLPDTQYFGPGTRLTVL.

The CDR3 DNA reads TGTGCCAGCAGCTTCGGCAGGACAGGGCCGAGCAATCAGCCCCAGCATTTT. Encoded protein: CASSFGRTGPSNQPQHF. This rearrangement joins TRBV7-2 to TRBJ1-5; 8 nucleotides match TRBD1. CDR1 is SGHTA and CDR2 is FQGNSA in the germline V gene. This CDR3 region has 17 residues. The ends lost 3 bases at V and 1 base at J; junction bases unmatched: 8.

There are many counts of this clonotype. This sequence joins TRBV20-1 and TRBJ1-4, with a weak D call TRBD1 (5 bases). The CDR3 loop spans 16 amino acids. Trimming left V 0 bases short and J 0 bases short, with 11 bases between. Germline V gene lookup returns CDR1 DFQATT and CDR2 SNEGSKA (reference sequence). CDR3 in amino acids: CSARDTGWATNEKLFF. In DNA, the CDR3 is TGCAGTGCTAGAGATACAGGCTGGGCAACTAATGAAAAACTGTTTTTT.

The genes are TRBV12-3 or TRBV12-4 and TRBJ1-2; D remains unclear. This CDR3 has 13 amino acids. Between the trimmed V and J ends, which lost 2 bases and 8 bases, there was a span of 12 bases. CDR3 nucleotide sequence: TGTGCCAGCAGTTTACTCGCGGGAAAGGGCTACACCTTC. It specifies CASSLLAGKGYTF.

The J gene is TRBJ2-1, the V gene TRBV24-1; possibly TRBD1 for D (6 bases). There are 12 residues in the CDR3. Trimming removed 3 bases at V and 11 bases at J, with 10 bases between. Germline CDR1 and CDR2: KGHDR and SFDVKD. CDR3 sequence reads: CATSDRQGKQFF. The CDR3 coding sequence is TGTGCCACCAGTGATCGGCAGGGGAAGCAGTTCTTC.

This clonotype has a handful of counts. J is TRBJ2-7 and V is TRBV11-1; D not resolved. The CDR3 spans 13 residues. V lost 3 bases and J 2 bases, leaving 8 bases between the germline ends. Per germline, CDR1 SGHAT and CDR2 FQDESV (reference sequence). CDR3 DNA: TGTGCCAGCAGCTTGGGCAATCCCTACGAGCAGTACTTC. Encoded protein: CASSLGNPYEQYF.

The chain is built from TRBV11-2 and TRBJ1-1; D uncertain. This CDR3 region has 14 residues. Trimming took off 3 bases at V and 8 bases at J, with 16 bases between the two ends. Germline CDR1 and CDR2: SGHAT and FQNNGV. The CDR3 protein is CASSFRLHGPEAFF. The CDR3 DNA sequence: TGTGCCAGCAGCTTCCGTCTTCACGGCCCCGAAGCTTTCTTT. The complete variable domain, with remaining parts taken from reference TRBV11-2 and TRBJ1-1, reads EAGVAQSPRYKIIEKRQSVAFWCNPISGHATLYWYQQILGQGPKLLIQFQNNGVVDDSQLPKDRFSAERLKGVDSTLKIQPAKLEDSAVYLCASSFRLHGPEAFFGQGTRLTVV.

This chain joins TRBV6-2 or TRBV6-3 and TRBJ2-1; the D gene is possibly TRBD1 (6 bases). This CDR3 spans 17 amino acids. V was trimmed by 4 bases and J by 5 bases, leaving 21 bases between them. Germline CDR1 and CDR2: MNHEY and SVGEGT. The chain's CDR3 is CASSSDRKTTLNNEQFF. In nucleotides, the CDR3 is TGTGCCAGCAGTTCAGACAGGAAAACCACTTTAAACAATGAGCAGTTCTTC.

This clonotype was counted at least ten times. The V call is TRBV20-1, the J call TRBJ2-1, with no clear D. V was clipped by 5 bases and J by 4 bases, with 3 bases between them. Per germline, CDR1 DFQATT and CDR2 SNEGSKA (reference sequence). This CDR3 has 10 amino acids. The CDR3 DNA reads TGCAGTGCTTCTTACAATGAGCAGTTCTTC. This encodes CSASYNEQFF.

This clonotype came up a few times. CDR3: CASIFLGQTYEQYF. DNA for the CDR3: TGTGCCAGCATTTTCCTCGGACAGACTTACGAGCAGTACTTC. This sequence joins TRBV6-4 and TRBJ2-7; a possible D gene is TRBD1 (6 bases). V was clipped by 7 bases and J by 4 bases, with 17 bases between them. Germline loops: CDR1 MRHNA, CDR2 SNTAGT. CDR3 length equals 14 residues.

The chain combines TRBV3-1 with TRBJ2-5; TRBD2 is a possible D gene (5 bases). V was shortened by 4 bases and J by 4 bases, with 16 bases between the two germline ends. The V gene's germline CDR1 is LGHDT and CDR2 YNNKEL (reference sequence). This CDR3 has 15 residues. CDR3: CASSLTSGSAETQYF. In DNA, the CDR3 is TGTGCCAGCAGCCTTACTAGTGGGTCGGCAGAGACCCAGTACTTC.

This chain uses TRBV27 with TRBJ1-5; TRBD1 is a possible D gene (5 bases). The length of the CDR3 is 14 residues. V was shortened by 4 bases and J by 0 bases, with 7 bases between the two germline ends. Germline CDR1 is MNHEY and CDR2 is SMNVEV (reference sequence). CDR3 sequence: CASSSTVSNQPQHF. The CDR3 DNA reads as TGTGCCAGCAGTTCGACAGTTAGCAATCAGCCCCAGCATTTT.